These T cell receptor beta chains were read from a single sample in a study of T cell repertoires in ileal Crohn's disease. This table comes from immunoSEQ multiplex PCR, and its TCRdb copy is limited to in-frame clones, with some not included. In the table there are about 11,000 clones, just under 75% of which are singletons. The sample taken for sequencing was ileal tissue. The origin of the receptors is an adult with Crohn's disease. Both conserved end residues are trimmed from each CDR3. The D gene is left open where the match is weak. Some rows have no size entry. The others give once, few or many, or a class for an expanded clone.

d_gene,abundance,v_gene,CDR3aa
TRBD1,NA,TRBV5-1,ASSLGAGTVVSYEQY
NA,NA,TRBV27,ASSSGGHRSYEQY
NA,few,TRBV6-5,ASSYEGGSIAF
NA,NA,TRBV19,ASRAGTTNYGYT
TRBD1,NA,TRBV15,ATSLGQGGAGELF
NA,NA,TRBV18,ASSPSVRETQY
TRBD2,once,TRBV30,AWSVGTSFYNEQF
NA,few,TRBV11-2,ASSLVGLTPDTQY
NA,NA,TRBV2,ASSAQGNYGYT
TRBD1,few,TRBV7-4,ASSLFVQGAYEQY
NA,NA,TRBV11-1,ASSPYEGGDQPQH
NA,NA,TRBV13,ASSLGEVNQPQH
TRBD2,NA,TRBV2,ASSAGGGRGSYEQY
NA,NA,TRBV6-5,ASTKGGSTDTQY
TRBD2,NA,TRBV29-1,SVSGLAGGPWETQY
TRBD1,NA,TRBV28,ASSLGQFYGYT
TRBD2,NA,TRBV7-9,ASSLVPTGGLEQF
TRBD2,NA,TRBV6-4,ASSLAATDTQY
TRBD1,NA,TRBV6-1,ATGDRAFWPQH
NA,few,TRBV14,ASSPLLGSRLAWSSYNEQF